This T cell receptor (beta chain) was profiled in a study of blood T cell repertoires in COVID-19. Study-level information: The samples span acute and convalescent COVID-19 from the United States, Italy and Spain. T cells, B-cell-depleted T cells, or PBMCs provided the cDNA or gDNA that served as material.

Under the authors' procedure: Nucleated cell number was recorded as an estimate derived from reference gene primer amplification. The table came from immunoSEQ multiplex PCR; TCRdb's copy has only in-frame clones and leaves some out. V, J and clone size are taken as reported in that table, and D and trimming were inferred from the DNA itself. The repertoire holds approximately 240,000 clones, around nine tenths seen once, with more than 10% in the top ten. This CDR3 is 13 amino acids long. The germline gives CDR1 LNHDA, CDR2 SQIVND (reference sequence). Trimming cost V 5 bases and J 6 bases, with 14 bases left between them.

V is TRBV19 and J is TRBJ2-7, with D possibly TRBD1 on 6 matching bases. The receptor was isolated from a young woman who had recovered from COVID-19. Sequenced: peripheral blood. CDR3 in DNA: TGTGCCAGTAGTTGGGCAGGGGCCGGCGAGCAGTACTTC. It yields the protein CASSWAGAGEQYF.